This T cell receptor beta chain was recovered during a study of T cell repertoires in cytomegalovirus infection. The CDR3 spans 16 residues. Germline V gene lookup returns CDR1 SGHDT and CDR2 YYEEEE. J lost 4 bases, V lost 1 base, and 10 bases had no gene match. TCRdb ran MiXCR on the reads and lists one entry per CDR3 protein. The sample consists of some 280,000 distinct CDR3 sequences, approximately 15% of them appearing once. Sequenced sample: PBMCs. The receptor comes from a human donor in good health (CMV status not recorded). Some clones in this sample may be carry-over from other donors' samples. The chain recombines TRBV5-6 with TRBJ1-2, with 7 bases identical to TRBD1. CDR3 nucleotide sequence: TGTGCCAGCAGCTTGCCTACAGGGGAGAGGGTCTATGGCTACACCTTC. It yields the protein CASSLPTGERVYGYTF. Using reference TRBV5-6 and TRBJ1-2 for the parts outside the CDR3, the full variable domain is DAGVTQSPTHLIKTRGQQVTLRCSPKSGHDTVSWYQQALGQGPQFIFQYYEEEERQRGNFPDRFSGHQFPNYSSELNVNALLLGDSALYLCASSLPTGERVYGYTFGSGTRLTVV.